This record covers a single T cell receptor (beta chain). The antigen remains undetermined. Construction of the TCRbeta library involved unique molecular identifiers. TCRdb re-called the PCR reads with MiXCR, one entry per CDR3 protein. The sample yields some 350,000 distinct CDR3 sequences, 15% to 20% seen once. The V gene end was trimmed by 2 bases and the J gene end by 7 bases; junction bases not matched to a gene: 11. The length of the CDR3 is 17 residues. The germline CDR1 and CDR2 sequences are SGHTA and FQGNSA. These data are taken from a study of T-cell reconstitution after alpha-beta-depleted transplantation in children. Study-level points and caveats: Where alpha-beta T cells came from about two months after transplant was reportedly several hundred expanded graft clones.

The chain recombines TRBV7-2 with TRBJ2-1, with 10 bases that match TRBD2. This clonotype originated in a male patient between 2 and 10 years old who had a stem cell transplant for acute lymphoblastic leukemia, so the T cells may come from the graft donor. The sample was PBMCs, mostly from graft donor cells, taken 360 days after TCRalphabeta/CD19-depleted stem cell transplant. The CDR3 region has the DNA TGTGCCAGCAGCTTACCCTTCAGGACTAGCGGAGCGAATGAGCAGTTCTTC. The encoded protein is CASSLPFRTSGANEQFF. The full variable domain, rest sourced from reference TRBV7-2 and TRBJ2-1, is GAGVSQSPSNKVTEKGKDVELRCDPISGHTALYWYRQSLGQGLEFLIYFQGNSAPDKSGLPSDRFSAERTGGSVSTLTIQRTQQEDSAVYLCASSLPFRTSGANEQFFGPGTRLTVL.